These 21 T cell receptor beta chains were sequenced from one sample in a study of post-analysis software for immune sequencing data. cDNA libraries for TCR beta contained unique molecular identifiers. TCRdb reanalysed the PCR reads using MiXCR and keeps one entry per CDR3 protein. The sample includes 150,000 to 200,000 distinct CDR3 sequences, about 37% of them seen just once. Sequenced material: blood, taken after autologous hematopoietic stem cell transplantation. These receptors came from a girl aged 5-17 years with multiple sclerosis.

This chain connects TRBV12-2 to TRBJ2-2; TRBD2, as called in the table, went unchecked against the DNA. TRBV12-2 is termed a pseudogene. There are 16 residues in the CDR3. CDR3 nucleotide sequence: TGTGCAAGTCGCCCGACTAGCGGCCCGAACACCGGGGAGCTGTTTTTT. Protein sequence: CASRPTSGPNTGELFF.

This clonotype was counted a single time. CDR3 sequence reads: CAISVNQGALYGYTF. The CDR3, as DNA: TGTGCCATCAGTGTGAATCAGGGGGCACTCTATGGCTACACCTTC. The chain has TRBV10-3 and TRBJ1-2; 8 positions agree with TRBD1. This CDR3 contains 15 residues. J was trimmed by 4 bases and V by 4 bases; bases with no gene match: 8. Looked up from germline, CDR1 is ENHRY and CDR2 is SYGVKD.

The chain has TRBV4-2 and TRBJ1-5, with 7 bases aligning to TRBD1. Germline V lookup: CDR1 LGHNA, CDR2 YNFKEQ. Trimming took 0 bases from V and 0 from J; bases not matched to a gene: 5. The CDR3 totals 17 residues. CDR3 sequence reads: CASSQDGTATSNQPQHF. The CDR3 DNA reads TGTGCCAGCAGCCAAGATGGGACAGCTACTAGCAATCAGCCCCAGCATTTT.

Comment on this clonotype: A read error may produce the germline difference seen at one junction end. This chain joins TRBV4-2 and TRBJ2-3, with D hard to call. This CDR3 is built from 14 residues. CDR1 and CDR2 (germline): LGHNA, YNFKEQ. CDR3 residues: CANSQDQKVDTQYF. The CDR3 region has the DNA TGTGCCAACAGCCAAGACCAAAAGGTTGATACGCAGTATTTT.

This clonotype was seen at least ten times. The chain is built from TRBV5-1 and TRBJ2-3; 7 bases are a match to TRBD1. Germline loops: CDR1 SGHRS, CDR2 YFSETQ. J was trimmed by 4 bases and V by 5 bases; bases with no gene match: 7. CDR3 length equals 14 residues. CDR3 sequence: CASSRDRASDTQYF. As DNA, the CDR3 is TGCGCCAGCAGTAGGGACAGAGCTTCAGATACGCAGTATTTT. The full variable domain, rest sourced from reference TRBV5-1 and TRBJ2-3, is KAGVTQTPRYLIKTRGQQVTLSCSPISGHRSVSWYQQTPGQGLQFLFEYFSETQRNKGNFPGRFSGRQFSNSRSEMNVSTLELGDSALYLCASSRDRASDTQYFGPGTRLTVL.

This clonotype was counted only a few times. This may be a read error, as it is one base from a much larger clone. This chain joins TRBV5-1 and TRBJ2-7, with 12 bases matching TRBD2. The germline V gene encodes CDR1 SGHRS and CDR2 YFSETQ. This CDR3 is built from 16 residues. V gave up 4 bases and J gave up 7 bases; unmatched junction bases: 12. CDR3 sequence: CASSPRATSGSGEQYF. Here the CDR3 DNA reads TGCGCCAGCAGCCCAAGGGCGACTAGCGGGAGCGGAGAGCAGTACTTC.

This clonotype was recorded a few times. The chain uses TRBV5-1 and TRBJ2-3; 8 bases fit TRBD1. The CDR3 length is 14 residues. J gave up 4 bases and V 4 bases, and 5 bases lay outside the gene matches. CDR1 and CDR2 from the germline V gene are SGHRS and YFSETQ. The CDR3 DNA follows: TGCGCCAGCAGCCCCGACAGGGGATCAGATACGCAGTATTTT. It codes for CASSPDRGSDTQYF.

Turning to this clonotype: With a much larger clone just one base away, this may be a read error. J is TRBJ2-5 and V is TRBV20-1; tentatively, D is TRBD2 (5 bases). This CDR3 region has 11 residues. The germline CDR1 and CDR2 sequences are DFQATT and SNEGSKA (reference sequence). The CDR3 spells CRASPQETQYF. In nucleotides, the CDR3 is TGCAGGGCTAGCCCTCAAGAGACCCAGTACTTC.

The V gene is TRBV10-3, the J gene TRBJ2-4; a weak D match, TRBD2 (7 bases). V was pared by 8 bases and J by 3 bases, with 14 bases between. The germline V gene encodes CDR1 ENHRY and CDR2 SYGVKD. This CDR3 has 14 residues. CDR3 nucleotides: TGTGCCATCGGGACAACTAGCGACAAAAACATTCAGTACTTC. Translating it yields CAIGTTSDKNIQYF.

The V and J genes are TRBV5-1 and TRBJ2-3; 9 positions agree with TRBD2. Germline V gene data show CDR1 as SGHRS and CDR2 as YFSETQ. Trimming took 0 bases from V and 1 from J; bases not matched to a gene: 9. The CDR3 is made up of 18 amino acids. CDR3 amino acids: CASSLESSAGGGTDTQYF. CDR3 in DNA: TGCGCCAGCAGCTTGGAATCGTCGGCGGGAGGGGGCACAGATACGCAGTATTTT.

The chain has TRBV20-1 and TRBJ2-7; 12 nucleotides line up with TRBD2. The CDR3 extends over 16 amino acids. CDR1 is DFQATT, CDR2 SNEGSKA, per germline (reference sequence). V lost 3 bases, J lost 5 bases, and 11 bases stayed unmatched. The CDR3 region has the DNA TGCAGTGCTAGGGACCCTAAACTAGCGGGGGGCCACGAGCAGTACTTC. Translating gives CSARDPKLAGGHEQYF.

This clonotype was observed a few times. This rearrangement joins TRBV20-1 to TRBJ2-7; TRBD2 agrees at 7 bases. The length of the CDR3 is 15 residues. Germline assignment: CDR1 DFQATT and CDR2 SNEGSKA (reference sequence). V dropped 0 bases and J dropped 4; count of bases not matched to a gene: 9. The CDR3 DNA sequence: TGCAGTGCTAGAGATAGAACTAGCGACATTTACGAGCAGTACTTC. Its protein is CSARDRTSDIYEQYF.

This clonotype has only a few counts. The chain employs TRBV5-1 and TRBJ2-1; possible D gene TRBD1, 5 bases. V was cut by 4 bases and J by 13 bases, with 9 bases left in between. CDR3 length: 10 residues. CDR1 is SGHRS, CDR2 YFSETQ, per germline. The CDR3: CASSGQTQFF. The CDR3 coding sequence is TGCGCCAGCAGCGGACAAACCCAGTTCTTC.

DNA for the CDR3: TGTGCCAGTAGCCCGACAGGGGCGAGCGGGGAGCTGTTTTTT. Translation: CASSPTGASGELFF. This chain links TRBV5-4 with TRBJ2-2; 8 bases fit TRBD1. J gave up 7 bases and V 8 bases, and 10 bases lay outside the gene matches. The CDR3 contains 14 residues. Germline V CDR1 and CDR2: SGHNT, YYREEE (reference sequence).

This clonotype was found a few times. This chain links TRBV4-3 with TRBJ2-5; 10 bases agree with TRBD2. The J call may be faulty, since TRBJ2-7 better matches the DNA end. The CDR3 has 15 amino acids. CDR1 and CDR2 (germline): LGHNA, YSLEER. This CDR3 reads CASSQAASGSYEQYF. In DNA, the CDR3 is TGCGCCAGCAGCCAAGCGGCTAGCGGGAGTTACGAGCAGTACTTC.

This chain uses TRBV20-1 with TRBJ2-7; D tentatively reads TRBD1 or TRBD2 (6 bases each). There are 11 residues in the CDR3. Germline CDR1 DFQATT, CDR2 SNEGSKA (reference sequence). The V end was cut by 2 bases, the J end by 6 bases, with 8 bases between. The DNA of the CDR3 is TGCAGTGCTAGAAAGGGGGGCGAGCAGTACTTC. Its protein product is CSARKGGEQYF.

This clonotype was detected once. The chain links TRBV14 to TRBJ2-7, with D perhaps TRBD1 (7 bases). The CDR3 totals 14 residues. Germline V gene lookup returns CDR1 SGHDN and CDR2 FVKESK. Trimming took 5 bases from V and 3 from J, leaving 14 bases between them. This CDR3 is CASSGGTVFYEQYF. CDR3 sequence (DNA): TGTGCCAGCAGCGGGGGGACAGTCTTCTACGAGCAGTACTTC.

This clonotype was found many times. The genes are TRBV7-2 and TRBJ2-1; D unclear. CDR3 length equals 12 residues. Deletions cut 1 base from V and 9 bases from J, with 7 bases between. The germline CDR1 and CDR2 sequences are SGHTA and FQGNSA. The CDR3 DNA sequence: TGTGCCAGCAGCTTAGAAGTTGTTGAGCAGTTCTTC. This codes for CASSLEVVEQFF.

This clonotype was recorded a few times. CDR3 DNA sequence: TGCAGTGCTAGAGGGGCTTGGAGCCTTAAGAATTCACCCCTCCACTTT. Residues: CSARGAWSLKNSPLHF. The chain links TRBV20-1 to TRBJ1-6; D is unresolved. The CDR3 contains 16 residues. V was pared by 1 base and J by 7 bases, with 17 bases between. Germline lookup yields CDR1 DFQATT and CDR2 SNEGSKA (reference sequence).

This clonotype came up a few times. DNA of the CDR3: TGTGCCAGCAGCTTAGCAAGACAGGCCTCCTACACCTTC. It is translated as CASSLARQASYTF. The chain employs TRBV7-9 and TRBJ1-2; a possible D gene is TRBD1 (6 bases). Per the germline V gene, CDR1 is SEHNR and CDR2 is FQNEAQ (reference sequence). V lost 0 bases, J lost 10 bases, and 12 bases lay in between. The length of the CDR3 is 13 residues.

The chain has TRBV29-1 and TRBJ2-1, with 8 bases lining up with TRBD1. Germline-derived CDR1 and CDR2 are SQVTM and ANQGSEA. The CDR3 has 15 residues. Trimming at V came to 1 base and at J to 6 bases, leaving 8 bases not matched to a gene. The CDR3 here is CSVEGGDTGGNEQFF. DNA of the CDR3: TGCAGCGTTGAAGGGGGAGATACAGGGGGCAATGAGCAGTTCTTC.